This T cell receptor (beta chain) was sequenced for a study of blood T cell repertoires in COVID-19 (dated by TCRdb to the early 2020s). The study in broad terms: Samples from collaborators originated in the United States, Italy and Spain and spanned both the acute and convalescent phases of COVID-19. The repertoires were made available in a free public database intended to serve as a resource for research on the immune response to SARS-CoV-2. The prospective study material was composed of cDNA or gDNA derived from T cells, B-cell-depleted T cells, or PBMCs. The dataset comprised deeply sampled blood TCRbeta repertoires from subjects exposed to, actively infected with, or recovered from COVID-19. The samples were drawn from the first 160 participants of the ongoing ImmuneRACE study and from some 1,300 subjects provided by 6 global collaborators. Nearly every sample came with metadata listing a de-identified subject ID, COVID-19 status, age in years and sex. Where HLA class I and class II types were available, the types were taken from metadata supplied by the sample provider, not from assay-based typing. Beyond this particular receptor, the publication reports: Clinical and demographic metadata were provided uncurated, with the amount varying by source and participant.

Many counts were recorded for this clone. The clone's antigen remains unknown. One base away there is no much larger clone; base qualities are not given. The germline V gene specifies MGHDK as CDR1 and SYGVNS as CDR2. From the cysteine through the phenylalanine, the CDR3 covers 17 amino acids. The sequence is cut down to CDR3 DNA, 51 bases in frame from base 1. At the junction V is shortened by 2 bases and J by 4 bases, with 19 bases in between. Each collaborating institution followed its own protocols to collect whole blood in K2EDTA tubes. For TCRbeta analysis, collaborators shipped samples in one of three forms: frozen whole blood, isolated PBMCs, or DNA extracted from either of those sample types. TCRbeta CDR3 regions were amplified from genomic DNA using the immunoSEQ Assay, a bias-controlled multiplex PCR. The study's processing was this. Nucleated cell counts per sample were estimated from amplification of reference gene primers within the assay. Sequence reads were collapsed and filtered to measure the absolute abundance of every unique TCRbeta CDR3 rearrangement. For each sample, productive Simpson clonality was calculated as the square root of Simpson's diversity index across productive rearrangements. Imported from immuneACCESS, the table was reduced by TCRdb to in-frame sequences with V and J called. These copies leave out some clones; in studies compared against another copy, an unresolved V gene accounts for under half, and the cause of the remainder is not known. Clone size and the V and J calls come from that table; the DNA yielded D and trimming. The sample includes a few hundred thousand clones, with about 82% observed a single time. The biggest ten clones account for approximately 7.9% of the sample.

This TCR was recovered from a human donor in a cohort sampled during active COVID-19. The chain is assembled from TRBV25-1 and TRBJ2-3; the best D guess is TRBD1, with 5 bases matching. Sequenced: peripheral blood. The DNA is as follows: TGTGCCAGCAGTGAAGGTTTGGACACGGCTAACTCAGATACGCAGTATTTT. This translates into CASSEGLDTANSDTQYF.